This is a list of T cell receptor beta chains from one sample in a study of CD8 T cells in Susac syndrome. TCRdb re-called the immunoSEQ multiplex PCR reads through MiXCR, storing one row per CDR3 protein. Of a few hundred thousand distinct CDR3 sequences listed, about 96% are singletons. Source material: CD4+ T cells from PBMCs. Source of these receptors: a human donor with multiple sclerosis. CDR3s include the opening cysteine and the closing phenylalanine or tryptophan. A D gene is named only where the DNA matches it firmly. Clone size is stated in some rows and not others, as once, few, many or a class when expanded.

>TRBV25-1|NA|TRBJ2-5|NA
TGTGCCAGCAGTGACCTACAGGTCGGGGAAGAGACCCAGTACTTC
CASSDLQVGEETQYF
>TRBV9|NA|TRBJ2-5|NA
TGTGCCAGCAGCGCCGGTCGAACAGGGAGGGGAGAGACCCAGTACTTC
CASSAGRTGRGETQYF
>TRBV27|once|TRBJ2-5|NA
TGTGCCAGCAGTTTAGGGAAGGGTATGCGGGAGACCCAGTACTTC
CASSLGKGMRETQYF
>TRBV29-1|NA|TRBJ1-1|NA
TGCAGCGTTGAAGTGAACGGAAGGAACACTGAAGCTTTCTTT
CSVEVNGRNTEAFF
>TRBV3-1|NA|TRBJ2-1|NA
TGTGCCAGCAGCCACCGCCCCGGAACCTCGGGGAATGAGCAGTTCTTC
CASSHRPGTSGNEQFF
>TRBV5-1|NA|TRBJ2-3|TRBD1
TGCGCCAGCTGTCGACAGGGAACCACAGATACGCAGTATTTT
CASCRQGTTDTQYF
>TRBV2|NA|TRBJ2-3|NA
TGTGCCAGCAGCTCGGGCCTCACAGATACGCAGTATTTT
CASSSGLTDTQYF
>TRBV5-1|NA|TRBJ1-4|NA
TGCGCCAGCAGCTTGGGGCGGAGAGGTGAAAAACTGTTTTTT
CASSLGRRGEKLFF
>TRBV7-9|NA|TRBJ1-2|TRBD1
TGTGCCAGCAGCTTCGGACAGGGGGACCATGGCTACACCTTC
CASSFGQGDHGYTF
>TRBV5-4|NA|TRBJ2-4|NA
TGTGCCAGCGCGCCGGGACAAGCCAAAAACATTCAGTACTTC
CASAPGQAKNIQYF
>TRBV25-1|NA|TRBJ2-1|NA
TGTGCCAGCAGTGAACGGCGAGAGCAGTTCTTC
CASSERREQFF
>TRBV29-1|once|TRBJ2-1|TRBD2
TGCAGCGTTGGACTAGCGGGAGACAATGAGCAGTTCTTC
CSVGLAGDNEQFF
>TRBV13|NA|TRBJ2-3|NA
TGTGCCAGCAGCTTAGGGGTACGTGGGGCAGATACGCAGTATTTT
CASSLGVRGADTQYF
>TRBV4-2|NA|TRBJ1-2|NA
TGTGCCAGCAGCCAAGATATAGACCAGCTCTATGGCTACACCTTC
CASSQDIDQLYGYTF
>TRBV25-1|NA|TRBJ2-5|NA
TGTGCCAGCAGTGTGGCAGAGATCCAAGAGACCCAGTACTTC
CASSVAEIQETQYF
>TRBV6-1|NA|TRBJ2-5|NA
TGTGCCAGCAGTGAATGGATAGTGAGGGAGACCCAGTACTTC
CASSEWIVRETQYF
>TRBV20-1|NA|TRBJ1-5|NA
TGCAGTGCACCGGGGGGGGATAGCAATCAGCCCCAGCATTTT
CSAPGGDSNQPQHF
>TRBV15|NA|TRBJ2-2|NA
TGTGCCACCAGCAGAGAGCTGGGTAGGAACACCGGGGAGCTGTTTTTT
CATSRELGRNTGELFF
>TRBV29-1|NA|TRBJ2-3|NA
TGCAGCGTTGATAGGGGTCAGTCCACAGATACGCAGTATTTT
CSVDRGQSTDTQYF
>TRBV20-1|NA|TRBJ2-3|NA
TGCAGTGCTAAAGATGGGGGCCCTAGCACAGATACGCAGTATTTT
CSAKDGGPSTDTQYF
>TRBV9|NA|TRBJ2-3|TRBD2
TGTGCCAGCAGCCTCAGGACTAGCGGGAACACAGATACGCAGTATTTT
CASSLRTSGNTDTQYF
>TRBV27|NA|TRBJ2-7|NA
TGTGCCAGCCGGTTCAAGGCCCAGGGTCAGAACGAGCAGTACTTC
CASRFKAQGQNEQYF
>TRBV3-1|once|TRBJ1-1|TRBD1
TGTGCCAGTAAACAGGGGAGCACTGAAGCTTTCTTT
CASKQGSTEAFF
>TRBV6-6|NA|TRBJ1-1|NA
TGTGCCAGCAGCTCCCCAGGGGCCAACACTGAAGCTTTCTTT
CASSSPGANTEAFF
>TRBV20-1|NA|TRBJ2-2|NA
TGCAGTGCTAGAAGGAACCCCGGGGAGCTGTTTTTT
CSARRNPGELFF
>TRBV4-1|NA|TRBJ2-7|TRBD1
TGCGCCAGCAGCCAAATACCTGGGACAGGGCCCTACGAGCAGTACTTC
CASSQIPGTGPYEQYF
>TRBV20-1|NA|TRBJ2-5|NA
TGCAGTGCTAGCCTTCCCGGTCGACTCATGGGGACCCAGTACTTC
CSASLPGRLMGTQYF
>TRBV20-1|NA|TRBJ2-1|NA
TGCAGTGCCCGCACGGCTCAGGAGCAGTTCTTC
CSARTAQEQFF
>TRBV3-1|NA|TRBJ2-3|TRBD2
TGTGCCAGCACCCCAACGCACGGACTAGCGCGACACGGGGCAGATACGCAGTATTTT
CASTPTHGLARHGADTQYF
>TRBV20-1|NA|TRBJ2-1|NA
TGCAGTGCTAGCAAACTACAGGGAGGAGGCAATGAGCAGTTCTTC
CSASKLQGGGNEQFF
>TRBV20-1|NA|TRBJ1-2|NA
TGCAGTGCTAGCTCGGGGGTAACCGGCTATGGCTACACCTTC
CSASSGVTGYGYTF
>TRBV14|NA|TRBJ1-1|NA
TGTGCCAGCAGCCACCAGCCGAACACTGAAGCTTTCTTT
CASSHQPNTEAFF
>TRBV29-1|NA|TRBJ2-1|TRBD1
TGCAGCGCCCAAGGACAGGGAGGCAATGAGCAGTTCTTC
CSAQGQGGNEQFF
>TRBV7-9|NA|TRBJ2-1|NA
TGTGCCACCTCCGCCTTCAATGAGCAGTTCTTC
CATSAFNEQFF
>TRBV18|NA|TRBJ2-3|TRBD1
TGTGCCAGCTCACCACGTTTAACAGGGGGCATCACAGATACGCAGTATTTT
CASSPRLTGGITDTQYF
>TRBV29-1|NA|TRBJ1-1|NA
TGCAGCGTTTCCCATTGGGGCACTGAAGCTTTCTTT
CSVSHWGTEAFF
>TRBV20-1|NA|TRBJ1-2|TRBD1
TGCAGTGCTTCTACAGGGGGCCCTGGCTACACCTTC
CSASTGGPGYTF
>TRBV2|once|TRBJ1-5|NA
TGTGCCAGCAGTGAAGAGGCCAGACCTCTGCATTTT
CASSEEARPLHF